This T cell receptor beta chain comes out of a study of T cell responses to AZD1222 COVID-19 vaccine. The study's findings and limits: Following two doses of AZD1222, Spike-specific TCR breadth and depth rose. Donors were largely white British and mainly female; clonal diversity was possibly underestimated. Nearly half of spike-specific TCRs reportedly target unmutated variant regions. Vaccine-associated CD4 TCRs ranged over spike, dominating at 160-218 and 743-854.

As concerns this clone: What it binds is unknown.

Clones were read by immunoSEQ multiplex PCR, and TCRdb kept only the in-frame ones, dropping some. The table has approximately 180,000 clones, about 93% seen once. Germline loops: CDR1 LNHDA, CDR2 SQIVND (reference sequence). This CDR3 has 14 residues. V was shortened by 1 base and J by 8 bases, with 14 bases between the two germline ends. The chain recombines TRBV19 with TRBJ1-2, with a possible D match to TRBD1 (5 bases). This sequence was found in an adult who received the MenACWY meningococcal vaccine as a control. The sequencing here drew on peripheral blood, taken 28 days after the second dose of the MenACWY control vaccine. CDR3 sequence: CASSIGQGKKGYTF. CDR3 nucleotides: TGTGCCAGTAGTATAGGTCAGGGCAAGAAAGGCTACACCTTC.